This TCR beta chain was profiled in a study of blood T cells in healthy people across ages. A second 7 to 11 cycle PCR used barcoded and J-beta primers. Each of the cDNA molecules was tagged by a template-switch adaptor with 12 random nucleotides. TCRdb passed the 5' RACE reads through MiXCR, listing each CDR3 protein once. The sample contains almost 550,000 distinct CDR3 sequences, approximately 25% of which appear only once. Of note for this clonotype: The junction departs from germline at one end; a sequencing error may be responsible.

The CDR3 length is 12 residues. Per germline, CDR1 DFQATT and CDR2 SNEGSKA (reference sequence). The sample was also linked to a second study, of T cells of mothers and their children. That report adds: The authors detected no persistent microchimeric T cell clones.

This clonotype was sampled from a boy between 10 and 17 years old in good health. Sequenced: blood. This sequence joins TRBV20-1 and TRBJ2-7, with no clear D. Written as DNA, the CDR3 is TGCAGTGCTAGAGATGCCAGCTACGAGCAGTACTTT. Its translation: CSARDASYEQYF.